The present T cell receptor (beta chain) was sequenced within a study of cytomegalovirus exposure and HLA in healthy donors. General study points: Trimming of TCR beta V- and J-genes showed a link, identified in a later analysis, to a missense DCLRE1C variant.

It was with 60 Vbeta and 13 Jbeta primers that the PCR ran. Data came from immunoSEQ multiplex PCR; TCRdb stores just in-frame clones and leaves some out. The sample includes 150,000 to 200,000 clones, over 70% of them seen just once. Trimming left V 3 bases short and J 4 bases short, with 13 bases between. The CDR3 contains 15 residues. Germline lookup yields CDR1 SGDLS and CDR2 YYNGEE. Details on this clone: Its antigen is unidentified.

Sequenced sample: PBMCs. This clonotype was obtained from a male donor in good health and CMV-seropositive. The rearrangement links TRBV9 to TRBJ2-2; D is possibly TRBD2 (6 bases). As DNA, the CDR3 is TGTGCCAGCAGCGCGACCGGGACTCCCACCGGGGAGCTGTTTTTT. Its translation is CASSATGTPTGELFF.